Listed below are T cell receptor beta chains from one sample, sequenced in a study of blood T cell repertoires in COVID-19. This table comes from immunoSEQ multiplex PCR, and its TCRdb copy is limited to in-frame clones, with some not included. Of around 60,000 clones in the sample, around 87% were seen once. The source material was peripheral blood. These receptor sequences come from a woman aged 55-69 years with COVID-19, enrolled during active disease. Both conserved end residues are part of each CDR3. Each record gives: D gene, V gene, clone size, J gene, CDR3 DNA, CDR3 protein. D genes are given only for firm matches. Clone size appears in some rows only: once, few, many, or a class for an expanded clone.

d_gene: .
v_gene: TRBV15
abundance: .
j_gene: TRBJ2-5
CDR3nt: TGTGCCACCAGCAGAGACAGGGGCGAGACCCAGTACTTC
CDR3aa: CATSRDRGETQYF

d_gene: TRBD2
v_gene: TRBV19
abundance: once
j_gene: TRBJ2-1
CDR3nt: TGTGCCAGTAGTATTCGGCGGGAGGTACACAATGAGCAGTTCTTC
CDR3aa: CASSIRREVHNEQFF

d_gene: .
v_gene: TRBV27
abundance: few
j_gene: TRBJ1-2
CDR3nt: TGTGCCAGCAAAGGGGTCGGTCAGGCTAACTATGGCTACACCTTC
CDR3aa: CASKGVGQANYGYTF

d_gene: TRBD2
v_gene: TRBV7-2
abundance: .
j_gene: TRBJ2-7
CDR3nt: TGTGCCAGCAGCTTAGCGGGACTAGCGAGCTCCTACGAGCAGTACTTC
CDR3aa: CASSLAGLASSYEQYF

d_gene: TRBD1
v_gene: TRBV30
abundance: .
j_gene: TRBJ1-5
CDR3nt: TGTGCCTGGAGAGCCGGGACAGGGGGGGCAAGGGCCCAGCATTTT
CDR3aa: CAWRAGTGGARAQHF

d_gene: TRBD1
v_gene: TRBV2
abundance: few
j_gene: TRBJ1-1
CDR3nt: TGTGCCAGCCGAGGCAGGGGGCCTGAAGCTTTCTTT
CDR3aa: CASRGRGPEAFF

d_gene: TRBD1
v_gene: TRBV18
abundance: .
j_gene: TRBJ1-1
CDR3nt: TGTGCCAGCTCACTCGGACAGGGGCGATTGAACACTGAAGCTTTCTTT
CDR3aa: CASSLGQGRLNTEAFF

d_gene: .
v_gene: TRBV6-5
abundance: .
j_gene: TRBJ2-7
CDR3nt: TGTGCCAGCAGGTCACGGGGGATCGGGGTATACGAGCAGTACTTC
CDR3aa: CASRSRGIGVYEQYF

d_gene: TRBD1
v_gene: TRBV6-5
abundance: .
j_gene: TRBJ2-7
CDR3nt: TGTGCCAGCAGTTACGCCGGGACAGGGGGCAACGAGCAGTACTTC
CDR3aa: CASSYAGTGGNEQYF

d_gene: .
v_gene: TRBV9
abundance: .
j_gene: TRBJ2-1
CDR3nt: TGTGCCAGCAGCGTTAGCGACCCTATTGGCAATGAGCAGTTCTTC
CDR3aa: CASSVSDPIGNEQFF

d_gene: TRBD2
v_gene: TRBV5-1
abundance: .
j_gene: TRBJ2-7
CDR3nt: TGCGCCAGCAGCTCGGGGGCACTAGCGGGAGTTGGCGAGCAGTACTTC
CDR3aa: CASSSGALAGVGEQYF

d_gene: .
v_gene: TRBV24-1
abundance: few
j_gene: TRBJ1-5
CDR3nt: TGTGCCTTTTTCGAGCAGCCCCAGCATTTT
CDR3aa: CAFFEQPQHF

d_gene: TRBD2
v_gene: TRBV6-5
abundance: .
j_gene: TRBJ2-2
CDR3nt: TGTGCCAGCAGGGGACTAGCGGGAGTGTCCGGGGAGCTGTTTTTT
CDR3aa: CASRGLAGVSGELFF

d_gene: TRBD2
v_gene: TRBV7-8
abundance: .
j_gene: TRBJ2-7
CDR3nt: TGTGCCAGCAGCCCTAGCGGGAGGGCCTCCTACGAGCAGTACTTC
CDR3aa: CASSPSGRASYEQYF

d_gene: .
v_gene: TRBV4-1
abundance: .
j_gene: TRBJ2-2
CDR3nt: TGCGCCAGCAGCCAAGATCGACTCGCGGCCGGGGAGCTGTTTTTT
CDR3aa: CASSQDRLAAGELFF

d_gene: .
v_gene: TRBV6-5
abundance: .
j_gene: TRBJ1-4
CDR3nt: TGTGCCAGCAGTTACTCGAGAGTGGGGGGTGAAAAACTGTTTTTT
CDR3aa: CASSYSRVGGEKLFF

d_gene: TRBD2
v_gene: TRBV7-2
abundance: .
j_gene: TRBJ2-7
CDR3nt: TGTGCCAGCAGCCGGGGGGGGGCTACTCGTCCCGAGCAGTACTTC
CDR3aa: CASSRGGATRPEQYF

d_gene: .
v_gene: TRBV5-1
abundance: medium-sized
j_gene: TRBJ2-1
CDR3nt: TGCGCCAGCAGCTTGGACTCTGAGCAGTTCTTC
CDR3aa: CASSLDSEQFF

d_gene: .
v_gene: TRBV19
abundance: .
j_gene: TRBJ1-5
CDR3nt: TGTGCCAGTAGTACACCTCAGGGGAATCAGCCCCAGCATTTT
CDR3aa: CASSTPQGNQPQHF

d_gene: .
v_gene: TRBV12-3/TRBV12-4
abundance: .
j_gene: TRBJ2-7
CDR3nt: TGTGCCAGCAGTTTAGGACATACCTACGAGCAGTACTTC
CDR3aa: CASSLGHTYEQYF

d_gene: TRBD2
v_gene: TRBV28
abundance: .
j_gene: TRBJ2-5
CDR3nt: TGTGCCAGCAAGGGACTAGCGGGAGGAAGGGTAGGGACCCAGTACTTC
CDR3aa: CASKGLAGGRVGTQYF

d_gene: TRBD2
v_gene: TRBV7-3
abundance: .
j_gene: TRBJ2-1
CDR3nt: TGTGCCAGCAGCTTGGGACTACCCGACGCAAATGAGCAGTTCTTC
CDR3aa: CASSLGLPDANEQFF

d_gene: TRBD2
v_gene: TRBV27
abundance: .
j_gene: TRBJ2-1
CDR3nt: TGTGCCAGCAGTCTCCTCACGGGGGGCTCCTACAATGAGCAGTTCTTC
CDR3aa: CASSLLTGGSYNEQFF

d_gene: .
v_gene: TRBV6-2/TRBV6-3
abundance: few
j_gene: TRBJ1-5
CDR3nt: TGTGCCAGCAGCCCTATTTCTAGGGGACAGCCCCAGCATTTT
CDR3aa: CASSPISRGQPQHF

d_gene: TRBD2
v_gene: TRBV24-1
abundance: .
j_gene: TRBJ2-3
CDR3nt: TGTGCCACCAGTGATCTAGGGACTAGCGGCGAAGGAGATACGCAGTATTTT
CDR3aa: CATSDLGTSGEGDTQYF

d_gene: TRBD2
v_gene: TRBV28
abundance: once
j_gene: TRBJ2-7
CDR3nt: TGTGCCAGCAGTCCCCCCTCGGCTCTAGCGGGAGAGGAGCAGTACTTC
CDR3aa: CASSPPSALAGEEQYF

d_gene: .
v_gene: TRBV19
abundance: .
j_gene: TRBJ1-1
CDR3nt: TGTGCCAGTATCTCGACAGGGAACACTGAAGCTTTCTTT
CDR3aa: CASISTGNTEAFF

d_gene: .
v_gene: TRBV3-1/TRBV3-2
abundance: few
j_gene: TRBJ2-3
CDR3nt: TGTGCCAGCAGCCAACCCGGGACTGATACGCAGTATTTT
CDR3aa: CASSQPGTDTQYF

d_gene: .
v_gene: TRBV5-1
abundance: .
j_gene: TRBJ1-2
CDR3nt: TGCGCCAGCAGCTTGGCCGGAGGGTCGAATGGCTACACCTTC
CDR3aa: CASSLAGGSNGYTF

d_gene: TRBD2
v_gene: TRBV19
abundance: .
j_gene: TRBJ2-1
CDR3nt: TGTGCCAGTAGTACGGGACTAGAGATCTACAATGAGCAGTTCTTC
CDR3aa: CASSTGLEIYNEQFF

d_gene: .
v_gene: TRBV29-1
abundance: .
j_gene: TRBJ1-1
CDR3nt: TGCAGCGCTTCACAGGGGAACACTGAAGCTTTCTTT
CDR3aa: CSASQGNTEAFF

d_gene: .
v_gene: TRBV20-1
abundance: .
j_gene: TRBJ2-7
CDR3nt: TGCAGTGCTAGCAGGGTTTACGAGCAGTACTTC
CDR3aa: CSASRVYEQYF

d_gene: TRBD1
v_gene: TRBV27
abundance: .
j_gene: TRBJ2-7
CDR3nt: TGTGCCAGCAGTCACGGACAGGGGGGGAGCGAGCAGTACTTC
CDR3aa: CASSHGQGGSEQYF

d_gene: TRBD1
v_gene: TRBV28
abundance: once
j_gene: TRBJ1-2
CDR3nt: TGTGCCAGCAATGACAGGGGGCTCTACTATGGCTACACCTTC
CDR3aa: CASNDRGLYYGYTF

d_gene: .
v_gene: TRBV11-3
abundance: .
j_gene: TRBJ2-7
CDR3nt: TGTGCCAGCAGCTTACGCACAGCTATCGAACGCGAGCAGTACTTC
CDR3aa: CASSLRTAIEREQYF

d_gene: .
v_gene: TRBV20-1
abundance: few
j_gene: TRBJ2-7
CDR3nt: TGCAGTGGGTTACTAGCCCAAGAGCAGTACTTC
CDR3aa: CSGLLAQEQYF

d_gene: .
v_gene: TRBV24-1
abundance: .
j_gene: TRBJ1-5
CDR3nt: TGTGCCACCAGTGACCCTGGGAGCTATCAGCCCCAGCATTTT
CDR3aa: CATSDPGSYQPQHF

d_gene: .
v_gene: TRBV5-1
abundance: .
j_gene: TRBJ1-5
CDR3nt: TGCGCCAGCAGCTGGCAGATAAATCAGCCCCAGCATTTT
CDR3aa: CASSWQINQPQHF

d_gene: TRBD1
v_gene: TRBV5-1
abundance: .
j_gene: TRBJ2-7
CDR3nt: TGCGCCAGCAGCCCCCAAGAATTGACAGGGAGCTACGAGCAGTACTTC
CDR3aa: CASSPQELTGSYEQYF

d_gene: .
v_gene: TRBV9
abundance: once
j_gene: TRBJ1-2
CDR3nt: TGTGCCAGCAGCGCACACCTTAGAACGGAGGGAGATGGCTACACCTTC
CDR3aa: CASSAHLRTEGDGYTF

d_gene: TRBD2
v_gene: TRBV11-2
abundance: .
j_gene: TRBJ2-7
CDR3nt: TGTGCCAGCAGCTTCGGGGGGGGGCCCTACGAGCAGTACTTC
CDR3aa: CASSFGGGPYEQYF

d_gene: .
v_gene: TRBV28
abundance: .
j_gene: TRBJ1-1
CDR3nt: TGTGCCAGCAGTTTGCGGGACGGACTCAGCGTTCGGACGGGGGCTTTCTTT
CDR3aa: CASSLRDGLSVRTGAFF

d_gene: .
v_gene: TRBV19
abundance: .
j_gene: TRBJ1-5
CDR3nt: TGTGCCAGCAAAGAACGGGACACCCATTATCAGCCCCAGCATTTT
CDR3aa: CASKERDTHYQPQHF

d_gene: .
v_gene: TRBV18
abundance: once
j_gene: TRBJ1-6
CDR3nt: TGTGCCAGCTCAAGAGCGGCAGGAGATAATTCACCCCTCCACTTT
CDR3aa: CASSRAAGDNSPLHF

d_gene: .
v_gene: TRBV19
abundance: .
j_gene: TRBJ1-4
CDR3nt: TGTGCCAGTAGTAGGAACAGGGAGCCTCCAACTAATGAAAAACTGTTTTTT
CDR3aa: CASSRNREPPTNEKLFF

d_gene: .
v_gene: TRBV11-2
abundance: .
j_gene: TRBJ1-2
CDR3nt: TGTGCCAGCAGCTTAGGGACAGAGTATGGCTACACCTTC
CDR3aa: CASSLGTEYGYTF

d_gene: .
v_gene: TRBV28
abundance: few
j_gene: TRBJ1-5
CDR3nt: TGTGCCAGCAGTTTATTGGGGCCCATTCAGCCCCAGCATTTT
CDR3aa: CASSLLGPIQPQHF

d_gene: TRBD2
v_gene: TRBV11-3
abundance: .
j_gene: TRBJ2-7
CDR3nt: TGTGCCAGCAGCTCCATTAGCCGGGGACTAGCCAGGGACGAGCAGTACTTC
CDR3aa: CASSSISRGLARDEQYF

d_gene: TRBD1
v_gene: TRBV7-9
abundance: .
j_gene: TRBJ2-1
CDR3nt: TGTGCCAGCAGCCGGGACAGGGATCGCAATGAGCAGTTCTTC
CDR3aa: CASSRDRDRNEQFF

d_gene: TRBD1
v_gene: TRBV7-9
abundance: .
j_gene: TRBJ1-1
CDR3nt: TGTGCCAGCAGCCCGACAGGGATTCAGGGGGAAGCTTTCTTT
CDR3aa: CASSPTGIQGEAFF

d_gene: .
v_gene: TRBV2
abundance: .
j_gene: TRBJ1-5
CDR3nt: TGTGCCAGCAGTGATGGGCAAAGCCACCTTAATAGCAATCAGCCCCAGCATTTT
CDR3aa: CASSDGQSHLNSNQPQHF

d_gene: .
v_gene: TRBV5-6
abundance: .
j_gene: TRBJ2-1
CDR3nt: TGTGCCAGCAGCTTATCCGGGGTCGATGAGCAGTTCTTC
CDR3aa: CASSLSGVDEQFF